The 2 T cell receptor beta chains presented below share a single source sample, sequenced in a study of a mutant IDH1 vaccine in newly diagnosed glioma. Assay: immunoSEQ multiplex PCR; the TCRdb copy retains only in-frame clones and omits some. The sample gives about 130,000 clones, about four fifths of which show up once; less than 7% is in the top ten. Their cognate antigens are unknown. Time point given: week 11, during vaccination. Vaccine doses each comprised 300 ug of mutant IDH1 20-mer peptide, with topical imiquimod. Sequencing used PBMCs, obtained from a glioma patient whose treatment included an IDH1 peptide vaccine. Receptors originate from a man between 40 and 49 years old with glioma.

The genes are TRBV7-9 and TRBJ1-1, with D uncertain. The V end lost 4 bases, the J end lost 6 bases, and 15 bases lay between the germline ends. The CDR3 consists of 14 residues. Germline V CDR1 and CDR2: SEHNR, FQNEAQ (reference sequence). CDR3 loop: CASSSDRTWAEAFF. In nucleotides, the CDR3 is TGTGCCAGCAGCTCCGACCGGACTTGGGCTGAAGCTTTCTTT.

The chain combines TRBV7-3 with TRBJ2-1, with D possibly being TRBD2 (5 bases). V lost 1 base and J 5 bases, leaving 9 bases between the germline ends. CDR3 length equals 14 residues. Per the germline V gene, CDR1 is SGHTA and CDR2 is FQGTGA. Here the CDR3 reads CASSLMRAHNEQFF. The CDR3 DNA reads TGTGCCAGCAGCTTAATGAGGGCCCACAATGAGCAGTTCTTC.